This TCR beta chain was documented in a study of cytomegalovirus exposure and HLA in healthy donors. About this clone itself: The antigen remains undetermined.

CDR3 length: 14 residues. The V and J ends lost 5 bases and 4 bases, in that order; junction bases with no gene match: 7. Germline loops: CDR1 SGHRS, CDR2 YFSETQ. General study results and limits: There was a cluster of highly shared sequence variants that was likely a sequencing artifact. Later findings reportedly placed an Asian-associated ancestry cluster below the roughly 730-donor mean for N-insertions. There were some public TCRs occurring in many donors, but most TCR sequences were rare.

Primers for the PCR totalled 60 Vbeta and 13 Jbeta. The method was immunoSEQ multiplex PCR; TCRdb's version includes in-frame clones alone and lacks a portion of them. The table shows tens of thousands of clones, with 85% occurring only once. The sequenced sample was PBMCs. The sequence was collected from a female donor in good health and CMV-seronegative. The chain combines TRBV5-1 with TRBJ2-3, with 7 bases identical to TRBD2. The CDR3, as DNA: TGCGCCAGCAGTCCGGGGGGAGTGGCAGATACGCAGTATTTT. As protein: CASSPGGVADTQYF.